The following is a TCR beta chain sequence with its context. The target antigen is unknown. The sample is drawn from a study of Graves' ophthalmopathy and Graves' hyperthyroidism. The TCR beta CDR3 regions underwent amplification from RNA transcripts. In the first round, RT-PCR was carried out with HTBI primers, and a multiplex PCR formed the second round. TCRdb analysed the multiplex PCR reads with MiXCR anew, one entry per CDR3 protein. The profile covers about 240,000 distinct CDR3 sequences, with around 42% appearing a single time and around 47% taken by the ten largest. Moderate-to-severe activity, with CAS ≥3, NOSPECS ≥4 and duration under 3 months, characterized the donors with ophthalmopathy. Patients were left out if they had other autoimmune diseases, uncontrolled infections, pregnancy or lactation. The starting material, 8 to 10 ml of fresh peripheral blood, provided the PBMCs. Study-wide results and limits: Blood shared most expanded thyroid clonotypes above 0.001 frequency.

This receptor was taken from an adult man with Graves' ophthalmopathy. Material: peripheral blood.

As DNA, the CDR3 is TGTGCCAGCAGTTACAGGGACCCTACTGAAGCTTTCTTT. Amino acids: CASSYRDPTEAFF. The chain links TRBV7-3 to TRBJ1-1; D is perhaps TRBD1 (6 bases). With 6 bases removed from V and 5 bases from J, the gap between germline ends came to 13 bases. The CDR3 contains 13 residues. Germline values: CDR1 SGHTA, CDR2 FQGTGA.